The rows below give T cell receptor beta chains drawn from one sample of a study of shared clonotypes between healthy human individuals. The assay was immunoSEQ multiplex PCR, and TCRdb's table has in-frame clones only and misses some. The table shows about 1.1 million clones, with about 72% occurring only once. Sequenced: memory CD4+ T cells from PBMCs. The receptor set was obtained from a man between 18 and 29 years old in good health. Some clones in this sample may be carry-over from other donors' samples. Both conserved end residues are part of each CDR3. D genes are given only for firm matches. Not every row has a clone size; where given, it reads once, few, many or a size class.

clone size: NA
D gene: NA
V gene: TRBV11-2
J gene: TRBJ1-2
CDR3 protein: CASSPQSWGYTF
CDR3 DNA: TGTGCCAGCAGCCCCCAGAGCTGGGGCTACACCTTC

clone size: NA
D gene: TRBD1
V gene: TRBV28
J gene: TRBJ2-4
CDR3 protein: CASRVPGQGAPNIQYF
CDR3 DNA: TGTGCCAGCAGGGTTCCGGGACAGGGGGCGCCGAACATTCAGTACTTC

clone size: NA
D gene: NA
V gene: TRBV2
J gene: TRBJ2-7
CDR3 protein: CASSDYPLLYEQYF
CDR3 DNA: TGTGCCAGCAGTGATTATCCTCTCTTATACGAGCAGTACTTC

clone size: NA
D gene: TRBD1
V gene: TRBV19
J gene: TRBJ1-2
CDR3 protein: CASSERQGHRYGYTF
CDR3 DNA: TGTGCCAGTAGTGAGCGACAGGGGCATCGCTATGGCTACACCTTC

clone size: NA
D gene: TRBD2
V gene: TRBV7-3
J gene: TRBJ2-1
CDR3 protein: CASSPTGLAGGTEQFF
CDR3 DNA: TGTGCCAGCAGCCCGACGGGACTAGCGGGAGGTACTGAGCAGTTCTTC

clone size: NA
D gene: TRBD2
V gene: TRBV7-3
J gene: TRBJ2-1
CDR3 protein: CASSLTPRAGVNEQFF
CDR3 DNA: TGTGCCAGCAGCTTAACTCCCCGGGCGGGGGTCAATGAGCAGTTCTTC

clone size: NA
D gene: NA
V gene: TRBV11-2
J gene: TRBJ2-7
CDR3 protein: CASSRRGDEQYF
CDR3 DNA: TGTGCCAGCAGCCGCAGGGGCGACGAGCAGTACTTC

clone size: NA
D gene: NA
V gene: TRBV2
J gene: TRBJ1-5
CDR3 protein: CASSEESNQPQHF
CDR3 DNA: TGTGCCAGCAGTGAAGAGAGCAATCAGCCCCAGCATTTT

clone size: NA
D gene: NA
V gene: TRBV6-6
J gene: TRBJ2-7
CDR3 protein: CASARGAYEQYF
CDR3 DNA: TGTGCCAGCGCCAGGGGGGCCTACGAGCAGTACTTC

clone size: NA
D gene: NA
V gene: TRBV29-1
J gene: TRBJ2-1
CDR3 protein: CSGGVDSYNEQFF
CDR3 DNA: TGCAGCGGGGGAGTAGACTCCTACAATGAGCAGTTCTTC

clone size: NA
D gene: TRBD1
V gene: TRBV5-1
J gene: TRBJ1-2
CDR3 protein: CASSRTGGNYGYTF
CDR3 DNA: TGCGCCAGCAGCCGGACAGGGGGAAACTATGGCTACACCTTC

clone size: NA
D gene: NA
V gene: TRBV29-1
J gene: TRBJ1-1
CDR3 protein: CRVVPSMNTEAFF
CDR3 DNA: TGCAGAGTTGTTCCCTCTATGAACACTGAAGCTTTCTTT

clone size: NA
D gene: TRBD1
V gene: TRBV9
J gene: TRBJ1-2
CDR3 protein: CASSVGQGPYGYTF
CDR3 DNA: TGTGCCAGCAGCGTTGGACAGGGCCCCTATGGCTACACCTTC

clone size: NA
D gene: NA
V gene: TRBV7-3
J gene: TRBJ2-1
CDR3 protein: CASSALQPYNEQFF
CDR3 DNA: TGTGCCAGCTCAGCGCTACAACCCTACAATGAGCAGTTCTTC

clone size: once
D gene: NA
V gene: TRBV9
J gene: TRBJ2-7
CDR3 protein: CASSDSTGTYEQYF
CDR3 DNA: TGTGCCAGCAGCGATTCGACTGGCACCTACGAGCAGTACTTC

clone size: NA
D gene: NA
V gene: TRBV2
J gene: TRBJ2-1
CDR3 protein: CASSGARANEQFF
CDR3 DNA: TGTGCCAGCAGTGGGGCACGGGCTAATGAGCAGTTCTTC

clone size: NA
D gene: NA
V gene: TRBV4-2
J gene: TRBJ2-7
CDR3 protein: CASSQAGGPGQRSYEQYF
CDR3 DNA: TGTGCCAGCAGCCAGGCCGGGGGGCCGGGACAACGCTCCTACGAGCAGTACTTC

clone size: NA
D gene: NA
V gene: TRBV5-6
J gene: TRBJ2-3
CDR3 protein: CASSLPGSTDTQYF
CDR3 DNA: TGTGCCAGCAGCTTACCAGGTAGCACAGATACGCAGTATTTT

clone size: NA
D gene: TRBD1
V gene: TRBV4-2
J gene: TRBJ2-7
CDR3 protein: CASSLRQGQGAPYEQYF
CDR3 DNA: TGTGCCAGCAGCCTCCGGCAGGGACAGGGGGCCCCCTACGAGCAGTACTTC

clone size: NA
D gene: NA
V gene: TRBV5-1
J gene: TRBJ2-2
CDR3 protein: CASSLGGPTGELFF
CDR3 DNA: TGCGCCAGCAGCTTGGGAGGGCCCACCGGGGAGCTGTTTTTT

clone size: NA
D gene: TRBD2
V gene: TRBV6-5
J gene: TRBJ2-1
CDR3 protein: CASSRYGAGDNEQFF
CDR3 DNA: TGTGCCAGCAGTCGATACGGGGCGGGGGACAATGAGCAGTTCTTC

clone size: NA
D gene: TRBD1
V gene: TRBV28
J gene: TRBJ2-6
CDR3 protein: CASSETGASSGANVLTF
CDR3 DNA: TGTGCCAGCAGTGAAACAGGGGCTAGCTCTGGGGCCAACGTCCTGACTTTC

clone size: NA
D gene: NA
V gene: TRBV4-1
J gene: TRBJ1-1
CDR3 protein: CASSQVFRHTEAFF
CDR3 DNA: TGCGCCAGCAGCCAAGTTTTTAGACACACTGAAGCTTTCTTT

clone size: NA
D gene: NA
V gene: TRBV28
J gene: TRBJ1-2
CDR3 protein: CASSNQGTYGYTF
CDR3 DNA: TGTGCCAGCAGTAATCAGGGCACCTATGGCTACACCTTC

clone size: once
D gene: NA
V gene: TRBV6-1
J gene: TRBJ2-5
CDR3 protein: CASSPGPGGDETQYF
CDR3 DNA: TGTGCCAGCAGCCCCGGCCCGGGGGGCGACGAGACCCAGTACTTC

clone size: NA
D gene: NA
V gene: TRBV19
J gene: TRBJ2-7
CDR3 protein: CASSIGGSGIYEQYF
CDR3 DNA: TGTGCCAGTAGTATCGGGGGAAGTGGGATCTACGAGCAGTACTTC

clone size: few
D gene: TRBD1
V gene: TRBV25-1
J gene: TRBJ1-1
CDR3 protein: CASRGQGDDTEAFF
CDR3 DNA: TGTGCCAGCAGGGGACAGGGGGACGACACTGAAGCTTTCTTT

clone size: NA
D gene: TRBD1
V gene: TRBV2
J gene: TRBJ2-7
CDR3 protein: CASNRGEQYF
CDR3 DNA: TGTGCCAGCAACAGGGGCGAGCAGTACTTC

clone size: NA
D gene: TRBD1
V gene: TRBV6-5
J gene: TRBJ1-2
CDR3 protein: CASTKQGADYGYTF
CDR3 DNA: TGTGCCAGCACAAAACAGGGGGCGGACTATGGCTACACCTTC

clone size: NA
D gene: NA
V gene: TRBV15
J gene: TRBJ1-3
CDR3 protein: CATSRGGNTIYF
CDR3 DNA: TGTGCCACCAGCAGAGGGGGAAACACCATATATTTT

clone size: NA
D gene: TRBD1
V gene: TRBV7-9
J gene: TRBJ1-2
CDR3 protein: CASRPGGAGYGYTF
CDR3 DNA: TGTGCCAGCCGTCCAGGGGGCGCAGGCTATGGCTACACCTTC

clone size: NA
D gene: TRBD2
V gene: TRBV10-3
J gene: TRBJ2-1
CDR3 protein: CAISGTTYNEQFF
CDR3 DNA: TGTGCCATAAGCGGGACTACCTACAATGAGCAGTTCTTC

clone size: NA
D gene: TRBD2
V gene: TRBV28
J gene: TRBJ2-1
CDR3 protein: CATTTPAGGSYNEQFF
CDR3 DNA: TGTGCCACCACCACCCCAGCGGGAGGGAGCTACAATGAGCAGTTCTTC

clone size: NA
D gene: NA
V gene: TRBV2
J gene: TRBJ2-1
CDR3 protein: CASTEGGNEQFF
CDR3 DNA: TGTGCCAGCACCGAGGGGGGCAATGAGCAGTTCTTC

clone size: NA
D gene: TRBD1
V gene: TRBV29-1
J gene: TRBJ2-7
CDR3 protein: CSVGLDRPQQYF
CDR3 DNA: TGCAGCGTTGGATTGGACAGGCCCCAGCAGTACTTC

clone size: NA
D gene: NA
V gene: TRBV4-1
J gene: TRBJ1-4
CDR3 protein: CASSQGPLEKLFF
CDR3 DNA: TGCGCCAGCAGCCAGGGTCCCTTGGAAAAACTGTTTTTT

clone size: NA
D gene: NA
V gene: TRBV7-2
J gene: TRBJ1-3
CDR3 protein: CASSFAGPGSGNTIYF
CDR3 DNA: TGTGCCAGCAGCTTCGCAGGGCCGGGGTCCGGAAACACCATATATTTT

clone size: NA
D gene: NA
V gene: TRBV7-2
J gene: TRBJ1-1
CDR3 protein: CASSLVGVIGGQKNTEAFF
CDR3 DNA: TGTGCCAGCAGCTTAGTAGGGGTAATTGGCGGTCAGAAGAACACTGAAGCTTTCTTT

clone size: NA
D gene: TRBD1
V gene: TRBV7-6
J gene: TRBJ2-3
CDR3 protein: CASSWDRVTTDTQYF
CDR3 DNA: TGTGCCAGCAGTTGGGACAGGGTGACCACAGATACGCAGTATTTT

clone size: NA
D gene: NA
V gene: TRBV10-3
J gene: TRBJ1-1
CDR3 protein: CATRVWGSTEAFF
CDR3 DNA: TGTGCCACGCGCGTTTGGGGGTCCACTGAAGCTTTCTTT

clone size: few
D gene: TRBD2
V gene: TRBV2
J gene: TRBJ2-4
CDR3 protein: CASSGAGVDIQYF
CDR3 DNA: TGTGCCAGCAGTGGTGCGGGAGTTGACATTCAGTACTTC

clone size: few
D gene: TRBD1
V gene: TRBV11-2
J gene: TRBJ2-5
CDR3 protein: CASSLADRAETQYF
CDR3 DNA: TGTGCCAGCAGCTTAGCGGACAGGGCAGAGACCCAGTACTTC

clone size: NA
D gene: TRBD2
V gene: TRBV5-1
J gene: TRBJ2-5
CDR3 protein: CASSSPRAGRETQYF
CDR3 DNA: TGCGCCAGCAGCTCCCCCCGAGCGGGACGGGAGACCCAGTACTTC

clone size: NA
D gene: NA
V gene: TRBV18
J gene: TRBJ2-1
CDR3 protein: CASSPRLETSSYNEQFF
CDR3 DNA: TGTGCCAGCTCACCTCGCCTCGAAACCAGCTCCTACAATGAGCAGTTCTTC

clone size: NA
D gene: NA
V gene: TRBV7-8
J gene: TRBJ2-1
CDR3 protein: CASSLLNEQFF
CDR3 DNA: TGTGCCAGCAGCTTACTGAATGAGCAGTTCTTC

clone size: NA
D gene: NA
V gene: TRBV11-3
J gene: TRBJ2-1
CDR3 protein: CASGQENEQFF
CDR3 DNA: TGTGCCAGCGGGCAGGAAAATGAGCAGTTCTTC

clone size: NA
D gene: TRBD1
V gene: TRBV4-3
J gene: TRBJ1-1
CDR3 protein: CASSQQQGYTEAFF
CDR3 DNA: TGCGCCAGCAGCCAACAACAGGGGTACACTGAAGCTTTCTTT

clone size: NA
D gene: NA
V gene: TRBV21-1
J gene: TRBJ1-1
CDR3 protein: CASAPPRGRMNTEAFF
CDR3 DNA: TGTGCCAGCGCTCCCCCCCGGGGCAGGATGAACACTGAAGCTTTCTTT

clone size: NA
D gene: NA
V gene: TRBV13
J gene: TRBJ2-1
CDR3 protein: CASSLGERYNEQFF
CDR3 DNA: TGTGCCAGCAGCTTGGGGGAGCGGTACAATGAGCAGTTCTTC

clone size: NA
D gene: TRBD2
V gene: TRBV7-2
J gene: TRBJ2-2
CDR3 protein: CASSLGTSGRTGELFF
CDR3 DNA: TGTGCCAGCAGCTTGGGGACTAGCGGGCGGACCGGGGAGCTGTTTTTT

clone size: NA
D gene: NA
V gene: TRBV11-2
J gene: TRBJ2-7
CDR3 protein: CASSFQQGRDEQYF
CDR3 DNA: TGTGCCAGCAGCTTTCAACAGGGCCGGGACGAGCAGTACTTC

clone size: NA
D gene: TRBD2
V gene: TRBV2
J gene: TRBJ2-2
CDR3 protein: CASSILAGPNTGELFF
CDR3 DNA: TGTGCCAGCAGTATCTTAGCGGGCCCGAACACCGGGGAGCTGTTTTTT

clone size: NA
D gene: NA
V gene: TRBV30
J gene: TRBJ2-3
CDR3 protein: CAWSVSTDTQYF
CDR3 DNA: TGTGCCTGGAGTGTCAGCACAGATACGCAGTATTTT

clone size: NA
D gene: NA
V gene: TRBV7-2
J gene: TRBJ2-7
CDR3 protein: CASTPGQYYEQYF
CDR3 DNA: TGTGCCAGCACCCCAGGGCAGTACTACGAGCAGTACTTC

clone size: NA
D gene: TRBD1
V gene: TRBV6-1
J gene: TRBJ2-3
CDR3 protein: CASIGDRGFADTQYF
CDR3 DNA: TGTGCCAGCATAGGTGACAGGGGCTTTGCAGATACGCAGTATTTT

clone size: NA
D gene: NA
V gene: TRBV28
J gene: TRBJ2-3
CDR3 protein: CASRPRGAGSVSQYF
CDR3 DNA: TGTGCCAGCAGACCCCGGGGGGCAGGTAGTGTTTCGCAGTATTTT

clone size: NA
D gene: NA
V gene: TRBV7-2
J gene: TRBJ2-3
CDR3 protein: CASSKQWTDTQYF
CDR3 DNA: TGTGCCAGCAGCAAACAGTGGACAGATACGCAGTATTTT